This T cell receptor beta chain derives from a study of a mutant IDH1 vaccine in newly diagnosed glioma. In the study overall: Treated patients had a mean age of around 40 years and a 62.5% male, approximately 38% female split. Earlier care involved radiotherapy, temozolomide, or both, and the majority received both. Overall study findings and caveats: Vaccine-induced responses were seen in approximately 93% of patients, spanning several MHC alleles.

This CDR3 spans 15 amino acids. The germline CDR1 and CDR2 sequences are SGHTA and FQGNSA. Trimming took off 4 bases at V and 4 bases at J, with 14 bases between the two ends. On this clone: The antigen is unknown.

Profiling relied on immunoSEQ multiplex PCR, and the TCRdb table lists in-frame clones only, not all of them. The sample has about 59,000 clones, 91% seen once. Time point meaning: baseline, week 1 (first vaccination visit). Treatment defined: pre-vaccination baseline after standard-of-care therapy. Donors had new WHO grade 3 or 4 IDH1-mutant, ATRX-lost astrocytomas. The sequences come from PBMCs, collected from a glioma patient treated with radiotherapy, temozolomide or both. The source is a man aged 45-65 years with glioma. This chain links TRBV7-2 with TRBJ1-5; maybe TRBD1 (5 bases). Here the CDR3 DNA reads TGTGCCAGCAGCTCTCGGCCAGGGAGGAATCAGCCCCAGCATTTT. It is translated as CASSSRPGRNQPQHF.